A single sample is the source of the 16 T cell receptor beta chains below, sequenced in a study of shared clonotypes between healthy human individuals. The assay was immunoSEQ multiplex PCR, and TCRdb's table has in-frame clones only and misses some. The data contain about 700,000 clones, roughly 94% of them seen just once; the ten biggest clones take up more than 20%. The naive CD8 population came from CD45RO-negative cells selected for CCR7, without terminally differentiated effector memory CD45RA+ cells. The sample consisted of naive CD8+ T cells sorted from blood. These receptor sequences come from a man aged 25 to 45 in good health.

The chain links TRBV16 to TRBJ2-7, with TRBD2 as a possible D gene (5 bases). This CDR3 comprises 13 residues. V was clipped by 1 base and J by 6 bases, with 10 bases between them. The germline V gene has CDR1 KGHSY and CDR2 FQNENV. CDR3 residues: CASSQWTASEQYF. The DNA for the CDR3 is TGTGCCAGCAGCCAATGGACTGCCAGCGAGCAGTACTTC.

V and J are TRBV7-9 and TRBJ2-7; D not resolved. The CDR3 runs 11 residues. Trimming left V 2 bases short and J 7 bases short, with 6 bases between. Germline CDR1 is SEHNR and CDR2 is FQNEAQ (reference sequence). The CDR3 DNA sequence: TGTGCCAGCAGCTTACGTGAAGAGCAGTACTTC. It is translated as CASSLREEQYF.

For this clone: At one end the junction does not follow the germline gene, possibly because of a read error. The chain carries TRBV7-7 and TRBJ2-7; TRBD1 aligns across 7 bases. CDR1 and CDR2 (germline): SSHAT, FNYEAQ (reference sequence). CDR3 length equals 19 residues. CDR3 in DNA: TGTGCTAGCAGCTTAAGCATGCGACAGGGCAGCCAGCCTTCCTACGAGCAGTACTTC. Amino acid sequence: CASSLSMRQGSQPSYEQYF.

This chain joins TRBV28 and TRBJ2-3, with 8 positions matching TRBD2. This CDR3 region has 16 residues. Losses at the gene ends were 4 bases for V and 0 bases for J; bases not matched to a gene: 6. Germline assignment: CDR1 MDHEN and CDR2 SYDVKM. Here the CDR3 DNA reads TGTGCCAGCAGTTCCTCTCTAGCGGGCAGCACAGATACGCAGTATTTT. This translates into CASSSSLAGSTDTQYF.

The V gene is TRBV5-6, the J gene TRBJ1-1; D gene ambiguous. Trimming removed 0 bases from V and 2 bases from J, with 5 bases in between. This CDR3 comprises 13 residues. The germline gives CDR1 SGHDT, CDR2 YYEEEE. As DNA, the CDR3 is TGTGCCAGCAGCTTGGTTAGCAACACTGAAGCTTTCTTT. As protein: CASSLVSNTEAFF.

Only a few counts were recorded for this clone. The V gene is TRBV10-3, the J gene TRBJ2-1; either TRBD1 or TRBD2 may supply D (5 bases each). Germline-derived CDR1 and CDR2 are ENHRY and SYGVKD. V lost 7 bases to trimming and J lost 9 bases, with 16 bases between them. The CDR3 has 13 residues. The CDR3 DNA follows: TGTGCCATCACCGAGGGGCAGCTTGGTGAGCAGTTCTTC. Its protein is CAITEGQLGEQFF.

J is TRBJ1-2 and V is TRBV5-1; 10 nucleotides line up with TRBD1. The CDR3 consists of 16 residues. With V trimmed by 4 bases and J by 4 bases, 10 bases remained unmatched. The germline V gene has CDR1 SGHRS and CDR2 YFSETQ. CDR3 sequence reads: CASSVGTGALIYGYTF. The CDR3 nucleotides read TGCGCCAGCAGCGTAGGGACAGGGGCCCTAATCTATGGCTACACCTTC. Full variable domain (outside the CDR3, taken from reference TRBV5-1 and TRBJ1-2): KAGVTQTPRYLIKTRGQQVTLSCSPISGHRSVSWYQQTPGQGLQFLFEYFSETQRNKGNFPGRFSGRQFSNSRSEMNVSTLELGDSALYLCASSVGTGALIYGYTFGSGTRLTVV.

The V call is TRBV27, the J call TRBJ2-1, with TRBD2 matching over 7 bases. Per germline, CDR1 MNHEY and CDR2 SMNVEV (reference sequence). Trimming cost V 6 bases and J 0 bases; bases outside gene matches: 8. The CDR3 contains 16 residues. The CDR3 nucleotides read TGTGCCAGCAGCCTCGGGAGCGGGGTCTCCTACAATGAGCAGTTCTTC. Translating gives CASSLGSGVSYNEQFF.

This chain links TRBV27 with TRBJ2-1; D possibly uses TRBD1 or TRBD2 (7 bases each). The CDR3 consists of 11 residues. Germline lookup yields CDR1 MNHEY and CDR2 SMNVEV (reference sequence). V gave up 8 bases and J gave up 14 bases, with 16 bases separating them. CDR3 nucleotide sequence: TGTGCCAGCCTCCGCGGGGGACAGAAGTTCTTC. This encodes CASLRGGQKFF.

The CDR3 DNA is TGTGCCAGCAGCTTAGGGCAGGGGCCCCTTGGTTACGAGCAGTACTTC. Encoded protein: CASSLGQGPLGYEQYF. The rearrangement uses TRBV7-9 and TRBJ2-7; D might be TRBD1 (6 bases). The CDR3 spans 16 residues. Trimming took 1 base from V and 4 from J, leaving 17 bases between them. CDR1 SEHNR and CDR2 FQNEAQ come from the germline V gene (reference sequence).

The gene calls are TRBV25-1 and TRBJ2-7, with 10 bases aligning to TRBD1. Germline V gene sequence: CDR1 MGHDK, CDR2 SYGVNS. The CDR3 runs to 13 residues. The J segment lost 7 bases and the V segment lost 6 bases, leaving 6 bases of the junction unmatched. CDR3 loop: CASRRQGAPEQYF. The CDR3 DNA follows: TGTGCCAGCAGAAGACAGGGGGCGCCTGAGCAGTACTTC.

The genes are TRBV10-1 and TRBJ2-2; unclear D gene. Germline V gives CDR1 WNHNN, CDR2 SYGVQD (reference sequence). This CDR3 spans 14 amino acids. V gave up 2 bases and J gave up 3 bases, with 7 bases separating them. The CDR3 DNA follows: TGCGCCAGCAGTGAGGGGGTCGACACCGGGGAGCTGTTTTTT. Its protein is CASSEGVDTGELFF.

The genes are TRBV6-1 and TRBJ1-1; TRBD1 might be the D (5 bases). The ends were cut back, 1 base at V and 3 bases at J, with 12 bases in the middle. This CDR3 region has 15 residues. Looked up from germline, CDR1 is MNHNS and CDR2 is SASEGT. The CDR3, as DNA: TGTGCCAGCAGTGAAGATTTCTGGGGGTACACTGAAGCTTTCTTT. It yields the protein CASSEDFWGYTEAFF.

The rearrangement uses TRBV2 and TRBJ2-5; D is uncertain. CDR1 is SNHLY and CDR2 is FYNNEI in the germline V gene. CDR3 length: 18 amino acids. V was clipped by 4 bases and J by 5 bases, with 26 bases between them. CDR3: CASSVRRVFTPPTETQYF. CDR3 in DNA: TGTGCCAGCAGTGTCCGTCGGGTGTTCACCCCACCAACTGAGACCCAGTACTTC.

The rearrangement joins TRBV19 to TRBJ1-2; TRBD1 is a possible D gene (6 bases). There are 14 residues in the CDR3. Trimming shortened V by 5 bases and J by 4 bases, and 14 bases separated the two germline ends. In germline, CDR1 is LNHDA, CDR2 SQIVND (reference sequence). CDR3 in DNA: TGTGCCAGTAGTTGGCAGGGGACCGTCTATGGCTACACCTTC. Its translation: CASSWQGTVYGYTF.

The V and J genes are TRBV2 and TRBJ1-5, with TRBD1 identical over 7 bases. The J segment lost 6 bases and the V segment lost 5 bases, leaving 7 bases of the junction unmatched. Germline V gene data show CDR1 as SNHLY and CDR2 as FYNNEI. The CDR3 has 14 amino acids. As DNA, the CDR3 is TGTGCCAGCAGTTATAGGGGGCACAGTCAGCCCCAGCATTTT. Residues: CASSYRGHSQPQHF.